This T cell receptor (beta chain) was documented in a study of cytomegalovirus exposure and HLA in healthy donors (dated by TCRdb to the late 2010s). Notes on the research overall: In an earlier analysis of roughly 500 of the donors, 276 Gb of sequence data and 117 million unique TCR beta sequences from roughly 200 million T cells were reported. An early release covering 550 to 700 HLA-typed donors comprised 250 to 350 gigabases of sequencing data and tens of millions of unique TCR sequences. The genetic ancestry cluster associated with self-reported Caucasian donors included 81% of the 300 to 400 genotyped donors. The study was designed to test whether signatures of past pathogen exposure could be identified by cataloging public T cell receptors. The study profiled the T cell repertoires of about 720 subjects by immunosequencing and related them to cytomegalovirus serostatus. A separate validation cohort of roughly 130 different subjects was used in addition to the approximately 670-subject first cohort. The study combined high-throughput TCR immunosequencing, statistical association of individual TCRs with disease status, and machine learning to predict cytomegalovirus infection status. In a later analysis, previously published TCR beta repertoires from several hundred donors were re-analyzed and high-resolution HLA genotyping was added so that TCR occurrence patterns could be studied. The later analysis used no new phenotypic data to find candidate immune exposures, relying instead on TCR beta sequences and their occurrence across donors. In an earlier analysis of roughly 600 of the donors, high-throughput TCR beta sequencing was used to judge whether each TCR beta V gene segment behaved as functional or pseudogenic. Donor age, sex, ethnicity and CMV serostatus were compiled together with the repertoire data. In a later genetic analysis, genome-wide SNP genotypes for 398 of the 666 donors were used, and that subset was treated as a discovery cohort. Every repertoire in the discovery cohort had been generated on one and the same sequencing platform. HLA typing covered class I and class II loci at four-digit resolution. The number of typed donors differed by locus: about 629-630 for A, B, C, DRB1 and DQB1; approximately 520 for DQA1; roughly 600 for DPA1; and roughly 490 for DPB1. Several DR-DQ haplotypes were handled as single units for association and clustering because linkage in the cohort was strong. Across under 500 genotyped donors of the cohort, an average of roughly 250,000 unique TCR beta nucleotide sequences per donor were sequenced, and 15% to 20% of those sequences were non-productive.

Broad study findings and their caveats: The classifier was reported to diagnose cytomegalovirus status with high specificity and sensitivity in both the original and validation cohorts. Because counts were too low, about 17 rarely observed V segments, including chromosome 9 orphons, were excluded from the earlier analysis of some 540 of the donors. Broadly in line with IMGT annotations, most TCR beta V segments showed up in productive rearrangements about 90% or about 30% of the time in an earlier analysis of 450 to 750 of the donors. A few of the identified cytomegalovirus-associated TCR beta chains were confirmed in vitro to be specific for cytomegalovirus antigens. In a later analysis, more than 15,000 TCR beta sequences were associated with specific HLA alleles at a false discovery rate of 0.05. A group of highly shared sequence variants was considered likely to be a technical artifact of the sequencing pipeline. Only TCR beta chains were sequenced in this cohort, and the absence of alpha or paired-chain data limited detectable features. The authors suggested that the approach could potentially be extended to other disease states and immunological phenotypes. V-gene and J-gene trimming of TCR beta chains was associated with a missense DCLRE1C variant in a later genetic analysis, and the association was replicated in an independent cohort. When HLA alleles, especially DR and DQ, strongly co-occurred, TCR associations were difficult to assign to individual alleles. A later analysis found that HLA-associated TCR beta chains were more clonally expanded and had lower generation probabilities than equally common non-associated chains. According to a later analysis, TCR association rates differed among HLA loci, with DRB1 alleles showing the most associated TCRs and HLA-C alleles showing the fewest. Because some donors lacked HLA typing at each locus, the association tests relied only on the typed subset. Most TCR sequences were observed very rarely across donors, whereas some public TCRs were present in many individuals. A further reported finding was that TCR beta sequences accurately predicted the HLA-A and HLA-B alleles for most subjects in the first cohort. The study gave a list of some 150 TCR beta chains associated with cytomegalovirus. Some IMGT-functional V segments, including TRBV6-2 and TRBV6-3, could not be distinguished by the 87-base-pair reads and were therefore excluded. Roughly uniform sequencing depth across donors was assumed in presence/absence analyses, although this assumption may not hold. In a later analysis, most CMV-associated TCR beta chains were found to appear HLA-restricted, with HLA associations seemingly driven largely by CMV exposure. According to a later genetic analysis, donors in an Asian-associated ancestry cluster had fewer N-insertions in productive TCRs than the approximately 630-donor mean. A later analysis reported that several top co-occurrence clusters appeared linked to parvovirus B19, influenza, CMV and Epstein-Barr virus. The only immune exposure information available for the cohort was CMV serostatus. Correlated functional status among segregating V segments might reflect linkage disequilibrium, but an unknown experimental factor could not be ruled out.

On this clone itself: Its antigen remains unidentified. The sample holds no much larger clone one base away, and base qualities are not on file.

The cohort was made up of 666 healthy bone marrow donors. At the time of sampling, all cohort members were nominally healthy, though unrecorded immune exposures were likely present. The donor tested CMV seropositive, placing the donor among the 250 to 350 seropositive members of the cohort. Each donor provided a peripheral blood sample, and peripheral blood mononuclear cells were used for TCR beta sequencing. The Qiagen DNeasy Blood Extraction Kit was used to extract genomic DNA from the blood cell samples. The library was made by the immunoSEQ multiplex PCR assay. For the multiplex PCR, a mixture combining 60 forward primers for TCR Vbeta segments and 13 reverse primers for TCR Jbeta segments was used. A multiplex PCR assay on genomic DNA amplified the CDR3 region of rearranged TCR beta genes. Amplified TCR beta libraries were sequenced as 87-base-pair reads on the Illumina HiSeq System. In the source study's methods: A later analysis counted approximately 84 million unique TCR beta chains across the 666 repertoires, and 10 million to 11 million of these chains were shared by at least two donors. A nearest-neighbor algorithm error-corrected the raw reads and collapsed the reads into unique sequences, merging closely related sequences to remove PCR and sequencing errors. To assign V, D and J gene segments, CDR3 sequences were aligned to IMGT reference sequences. For a sequence to be retained, a match of at least six nucleotides was required to both a V gene segment and a J gene segment. A rearrangement counted as productive if the CDR3 had no stop codons and remained in frame with V and J, and every other rearrangement counted as non-productive. CDR3 was defined according to IMGT convention as the region running from the second conserved V-encoded cysteine to the conserved J-encoded phenylalanine. The earlier analysis of about 530 of the donors excluded any sequence lacking an unambiguous match to a single V gene segment. In an earlier analysis of 587 of the donors, a V segment was called functional when productive rearrangements were above 56.7%, and segregating when the standard deviation between donors exceeded 5%. To diagnose cytomegalovirus status from the catalog of TCR beta chain sequences, a statistical classification framework was built. V and J gene assignment, in a later analysis, came from comparing TCR nucleotide sequences with IMGT/GENE-DB human TR gene sequences. A later analysis assigned CDR3 sequences and most-parsimonious VDJ recombination scenarios with the TCRdist pipeline. A later analysis defined each TCR beta chain by its CDR3 amino acid sequence plus V-gene family, and excluded reads lacking a unique V-gene family. A later analysis removed 600 or so highly shared, low-generation-probability nucleotide sequences to deal with suspected cross-contamination and a sequencing artifact. A later analysis calculated a clonal expansion index for each public chain from normalized within-repertoire ranks of inferred template counts. In a later analysis, generation probabilities were computed with a VDJ recombination model fitted to out-of-frame rearrangements, and the resulting probabilities were checked against IGoR. Hypergeometric tests were used in a later analysis to score TCR-TCR, TCR-HLA and TCR-CMV co-occurrence, with a repertoire-size bias correction applied to the TCR pairs. False discovery rates were estimated in a later analysis by permuting HLA or CMV assignments 20 times. In a later analysis, co-occurring TCRs were grouped using DBSCAN, and TCRdist sequence similarity was added for clustering within HLA-allele-positive subsets. Repertoires with fewer than 30,000 or more than 120,000 public chains were left out of co-occurrence clustering, as were five repertoires with anomalous nucleotide sharing. This immuneACCESS table, as held by TCRdb, lists in-frame sequences with V and J called but not all clones. Of the missing ones, under half trace to an unresolved V gene in checked studies; the others have no known cause. Clonal size and the V and J genes are those of that table, whereas D and trimming came from the DNA. The sample data list about 200,000 clones, and over 65% of these were observed just once. Roughly 3.1% of the sample goes to the ten largest clones.

V is trimmed back by 4 bases and J by 1 base, and the junction contains 7 bases that no gene match accounts for. The germline V gene specifies SGHRS as CDR1 and YFSETQ as CDR2. Taken from cysteine to phenylalanine, the CDR3 has 15 residues. Only CDR3 DNA is held: 45 bases, read in frame from base 1. This chain is built from TRBV5-1 and TRBJ2-5, and TRBD1 matches 7 of the central bases. Material for sequencing was PBMCs. The sequence came from a man aged 40-55 years in good health and CMV-seropositive. The CDR3 protein: CASSGTDLGQETQYF. The nucleotide sequence is TGCGCCAGCAGCGGGACAGACCTAGGCCAAGAGACCCAGTACTTC.